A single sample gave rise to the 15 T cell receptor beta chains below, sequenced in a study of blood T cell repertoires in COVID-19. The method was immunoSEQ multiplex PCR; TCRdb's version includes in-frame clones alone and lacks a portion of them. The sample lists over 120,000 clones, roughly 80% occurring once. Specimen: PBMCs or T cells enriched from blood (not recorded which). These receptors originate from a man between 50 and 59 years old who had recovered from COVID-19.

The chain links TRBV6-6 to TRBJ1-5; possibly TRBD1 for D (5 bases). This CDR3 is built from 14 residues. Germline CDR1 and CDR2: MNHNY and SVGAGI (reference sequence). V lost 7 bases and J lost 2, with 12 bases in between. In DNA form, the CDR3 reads TGTGCCAGCACCCGGGACTTCGGCAATCAGCCCCAGCATTTT. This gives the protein CASTRDFGNQPQHF.

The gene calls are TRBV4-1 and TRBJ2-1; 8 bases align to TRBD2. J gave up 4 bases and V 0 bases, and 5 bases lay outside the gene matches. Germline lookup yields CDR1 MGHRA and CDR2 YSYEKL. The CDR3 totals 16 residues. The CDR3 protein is CASSQEGAGVYNEQFF. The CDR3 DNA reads TGCGCCAGCAGCCAAGAGGGAGCGGGGGTGTACAATGAGCAGTTCTTC.

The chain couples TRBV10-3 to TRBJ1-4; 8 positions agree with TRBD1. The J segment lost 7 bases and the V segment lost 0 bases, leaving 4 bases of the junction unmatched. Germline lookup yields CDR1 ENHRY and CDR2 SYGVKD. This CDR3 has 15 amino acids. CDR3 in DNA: TGTGCCATCAGTGAGTCGGACAGGGAAGGTGAAAAACTGTTTTTT. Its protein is CAISESDREGEKLFF.

CDR3 region: CAGQGADEQFF. The DNA of the CDR3 is TGTGCCGGACAGGGGGCGGATGAGCAGTTCTTC. The chain couples TRBV7-9 to TRBJ2-1, with 11 bases fitting TRBD1. J gave up 8 bases and V 11 bases, and 2 bases lay outside the gene matches. Germline V lookup: CDR1 SEHNR, CDR2 FQNEAQ (reference sequence). The CDR3 sequence is 11 residues long.

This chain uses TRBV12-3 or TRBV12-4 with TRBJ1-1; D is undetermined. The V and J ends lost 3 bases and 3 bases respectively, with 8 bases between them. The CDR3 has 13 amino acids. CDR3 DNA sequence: TGTGCCAGCAGTTTCCCCGGGGACACTGAAGCTTTCTTT. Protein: CASSFPGDTEAFF.

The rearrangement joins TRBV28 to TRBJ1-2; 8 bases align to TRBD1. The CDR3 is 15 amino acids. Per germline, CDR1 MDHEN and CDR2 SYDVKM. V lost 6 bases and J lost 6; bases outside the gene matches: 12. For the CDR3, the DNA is TGTGCCAGCAGAGACCTAGACAGGGGCTCGGATGGCTACACCTTC. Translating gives CASRDLDRGSDGYTF.

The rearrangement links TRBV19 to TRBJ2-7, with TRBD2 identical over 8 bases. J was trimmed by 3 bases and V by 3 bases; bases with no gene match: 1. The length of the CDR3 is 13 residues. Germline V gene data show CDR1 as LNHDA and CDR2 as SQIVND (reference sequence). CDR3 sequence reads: CASSMAGGYEQYF. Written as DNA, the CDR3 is TGTGCCAGTAGTATGGCGGGGGGCTACGAGCAGTACTTC. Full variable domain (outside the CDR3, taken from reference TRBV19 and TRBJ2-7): DGGITQSPKYLFRKEGQNVTLSCEQNLNHDAMYWYRQDPGQGLRLIYYSQIVNDFQKGDIAEGYSVSREKKESFPLTVTSAQKNPTAFYLCASSMAGGYEQYFGPGTRLTVT.

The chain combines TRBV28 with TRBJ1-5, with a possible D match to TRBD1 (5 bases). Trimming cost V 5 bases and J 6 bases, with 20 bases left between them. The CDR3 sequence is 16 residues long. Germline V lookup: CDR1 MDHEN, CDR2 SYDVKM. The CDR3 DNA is TGTGCCAGCAGTCCGCCGGGACTCCCATCGGGTCAGCCCCAGCATTTT. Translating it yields CASSPPGLPSGQPQHF.

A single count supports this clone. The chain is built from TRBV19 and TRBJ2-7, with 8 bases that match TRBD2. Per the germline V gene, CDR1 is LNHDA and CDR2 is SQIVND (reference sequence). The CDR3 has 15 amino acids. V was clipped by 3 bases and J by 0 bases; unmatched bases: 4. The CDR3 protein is CASSMGGGFSYEQYF. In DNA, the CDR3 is TGTGCCAGTAGTATGGGCGGGGGGTTCTCCTACGAGCAGTACTTC.

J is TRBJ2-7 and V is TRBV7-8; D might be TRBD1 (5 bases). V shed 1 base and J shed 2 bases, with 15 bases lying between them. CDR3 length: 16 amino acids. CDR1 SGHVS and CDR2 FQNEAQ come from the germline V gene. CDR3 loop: CASSLVSAGKPYEQYF. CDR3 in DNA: TGTGCCAGCAGCTTAGTGTCGGCAGGGAAACCCTACGAGCAGTACTTC.

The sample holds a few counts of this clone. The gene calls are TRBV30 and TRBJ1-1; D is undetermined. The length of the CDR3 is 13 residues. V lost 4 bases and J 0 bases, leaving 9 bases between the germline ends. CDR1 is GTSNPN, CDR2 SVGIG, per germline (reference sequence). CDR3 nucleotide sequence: TGTGCCTGGACTGCGGCTCTGAACACTGAAGCTTTCTTT. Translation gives CAWTAALNTEAFF. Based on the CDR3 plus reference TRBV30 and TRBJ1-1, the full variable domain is SQTIHQWPATLVQPVGSPLSLECTVEGTSNPNLYWYRQAAGRGLQLLFYSVGIGQISSEVPQNLSASRPQDRQFILSSKKLLLSDSGFYLCAWTAALNTEAFFGQGTRLTVV.

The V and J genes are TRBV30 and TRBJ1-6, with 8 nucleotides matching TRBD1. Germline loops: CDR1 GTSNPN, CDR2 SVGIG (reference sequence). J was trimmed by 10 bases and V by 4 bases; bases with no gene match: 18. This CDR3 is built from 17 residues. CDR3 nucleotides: TGTGCCTGGACTCGGGGGGCAGGGGGCAATCGAGGCTCACCCCTCCACTTT. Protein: CAWTRGAGGNRGSPLHF.

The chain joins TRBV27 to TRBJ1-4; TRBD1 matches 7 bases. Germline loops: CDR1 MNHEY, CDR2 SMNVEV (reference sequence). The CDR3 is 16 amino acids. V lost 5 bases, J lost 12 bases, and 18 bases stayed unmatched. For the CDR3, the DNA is TGTGCCAGCAGTACCCGGGGAAGGGGGCCCCCGGTGGAACTGTTTTTT. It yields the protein CASSTRGRGPPVELFF.

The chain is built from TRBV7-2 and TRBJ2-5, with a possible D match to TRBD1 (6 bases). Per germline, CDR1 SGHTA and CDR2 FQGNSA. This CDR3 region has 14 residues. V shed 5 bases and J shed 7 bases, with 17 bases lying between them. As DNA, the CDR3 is TGTGCCAGCAGCCTGAGACAGGCGCCTGGGACCCAGTACTTC. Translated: CASSLRQAPGTQYF.

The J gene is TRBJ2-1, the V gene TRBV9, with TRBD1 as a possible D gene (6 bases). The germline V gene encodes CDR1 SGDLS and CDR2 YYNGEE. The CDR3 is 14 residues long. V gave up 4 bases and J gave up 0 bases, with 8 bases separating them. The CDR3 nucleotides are TGTGCCAGCAGCCGGGACAACTCCTACAATGAGCAGTTCTTC. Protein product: CASSRDNSYNEQFF.